The sequence of this T cell receptor (beta chain) was determined in a study of shared clonotypes between healthy human individuals. Looking at the study overall: Per-donor plates numbered three CD4 naive, three CD4 memory, two CD8 naive and one CD8 memory.

As defined, naive CD8 cells were CD45RO-negative and positively selected for CCR7, with terminally differentiated effector memory CD45RA+ cells excluded. Each sample came from a Caucasian adult donor living in Nashville, Tennessee. This CDR3 is built from 15 residues. Germline V gene data show CDR1 as SEHNR and CDR2 as FQNEAQ (reference sequence). V trimming: 4 bases; J trimming: 1 base; junction bases outside the gene matches: 3. Generated by immunoSEQ multiplex PCR, the TCRdb table keeps only in-frame clones and is missing some. The table has 2 million or so clones, over 85% seen once; the top ten hold roughly 1%.

The chain carries TRBV7-9 and TRBJ1-2; 10 nucleotides agree with TRBD1. The sample consisted of naive CD8+ T cells sorted from blood. The sequence came from a man younger than 35 in good health. The DNA of the CDR3 is TGTGCCAGCAGCTCCCGGGACAGGGGTAACTATGGCTACACCTTC. Amino acids: CASSSRDRGNYGYTF.